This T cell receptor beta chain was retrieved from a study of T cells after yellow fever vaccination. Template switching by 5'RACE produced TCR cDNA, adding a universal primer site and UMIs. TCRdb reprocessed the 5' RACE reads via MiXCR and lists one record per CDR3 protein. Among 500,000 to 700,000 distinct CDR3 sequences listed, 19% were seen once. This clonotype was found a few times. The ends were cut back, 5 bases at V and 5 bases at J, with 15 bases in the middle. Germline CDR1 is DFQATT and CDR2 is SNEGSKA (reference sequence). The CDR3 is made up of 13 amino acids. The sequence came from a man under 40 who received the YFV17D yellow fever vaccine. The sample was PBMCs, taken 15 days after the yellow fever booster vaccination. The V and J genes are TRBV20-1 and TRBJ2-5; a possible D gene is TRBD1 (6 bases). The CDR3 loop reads CSAPQGTGETQYF. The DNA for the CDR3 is TGCAGTGCTCCTCAGGGGACCGGGGAGACCCAGTACTTC.